Following are 24 T cell receptor beta chains from one sample sequenced in a study of blood T cells in healthy people across ages (dated by TCRdb to about 2015). The library was prepared using 5' RACE. TCRdb shows the sequencer as Illumina HiSeq 2500. A second PCR of roughly 6 to 11 cycles was run with a J-beta primer mix and a sample-barcoded 5' primer. Starting from the raw public reads, TCRdb applied fastp trimming at Q25, assembled clones with MiXCR and retained in-frame beta chains. Identical CDR3 proteins give one entry, which carries the most common genes and DNA. In this sample the table shows 870,000 or so distinct CDR3 sequences, around 26% of which occur a single time. The ten largest clones capture around 15% of the sample. Source material: blood. The receptors were gathered from an elderly woman in good health.

Regarding this clonotype: A much larger clone lies a single base off, so this may be a read error. The chain uses TRBV7-6 and TRBJ2-5, with unresolved D. Trimming took 2 bases from V and 5 from J, leaving 12 bases between them. The V gene's germline CDR1 is SGHVS and CDR2 FNYEAQ. CDR3 size: 14 residues. CDR3 sequence reads: CASSLTSLAETQYF. CDR3 coding DNA: TGTGCCAGCAGCTTAACCAGCTTGGCTGAGACCCAGTACTTC.

This clonotype was seen at least ten times. The genes are TRBV5-1 and TRBJ2-7; D is possibly TRBD2 (6 bases). Germline-derived CDR1 and CDR2 are SGHRS and YFSETQ. This CDR3 comprises 15 residues. Trimming left V 5 bases short and J 2 bases short, with 17 bases between. The CDR3: CASSAGSSATYEQYF. For the CDR3, the DNA is TGCGCCAGCAGTGCAGGATCTAGCGCTACCTACGAGCAGTACTTC.

At least ten counts were recorded for this clonotype. V and J are TRBV10-3 and TRBJ2-5, with D perhaps TRBD1 (5 bases). From germline, CDR1 is ENHRY and CDR2 SYGVKD. This CDR3 is 13 amino acids long. Between the trimmed V and J ends, which lost 6 bases and 4 bases, there was a span of 12 bases. The CDR3 reads CAISRESAETQYF. The CDR3 DNA reads TGTGCCATCAGCAGGGAATCGGCAGAGACCCAGTACTTC.

For this clonotype: It may be a read error: a sequence one base away is much more abundant. The CDR3 DNA reads as TGTGCCAGCAGTCTCTTCCGGAGCGGGGAGGCCAATGAGCAGTTCTTC. This sequence encodes CASSLFRSGEANEQFF. The chain employs TRBV6-2 or TRBV6-3 and TRBJ2-1; 7 bases agree with TRBD2. This CDR3 has 16 residues. Looked up from germline, CDR1 is MNHEY and CDR2 is SVGEGT. Unmatched junction bases numbered 13, after V lost 5 bases and J lost 6 bases.

In its sample, this clonotype was seen many times. The genes are TRBV7-2 and TRBJ2-1; D is perhaps TRBD1 (7 bases). The CDR3 runs 15 residues. Germline values: CDR1 SGHTA, CDR2 FQGNSA. V was cut by 5 bases and J by 3 bases, with 14 bases left in between. CDR3 DNA sequence: TGTGCCAGCAGCCCCGGGCAGGGGGGCTACAATGAGCAGTTCTTC. Amino acids: CASSPGQGGYNEQFF.

This clonotype was recorded many times. The CDR3 sequence is CSARDRFSGANVLTF. The DNA of the CDR3 is TGCAGTGCTAGAGATCGGTTTTCTGGGGCCAACGTCCTGACTTTC. The chain links TRBV20-1 to TRBJ2-6; D is ambiguous. CDR3 length: 15 amino acids. Trimming removed 0 bases from V and 1 base from J, with 7 bases in between. Germline V CDR1 and CDR2: DFQATT, SNEGSKA (reference sequence).

About this clonotype itself: A read error is possible here, since a much larger clone lies one base away. The V gene is TRBV7-2, the J gene TRBJ1-2; D unresolved. CDR1 SGHTA and CDR2 FQGNSA come from the germline V gene. This CDR3 is 13 amino acids long. Trimming took off 5 bases at V and 10 bases at J, with 17 bases between the two ends. The CDR3 reads CASSDRIGLDYTF. For the CDR3, the DNA is TGTGCCAGCAGCGATCGAATCGGGCTGGACTACACCTTC.

The chain links TRBV20-1 to TRBJ2-7; tentatively, D is TRBD2 (6 bases). Trimming removed 5 bases at V and 5 bases at J, with 19 bases between. The CDR3 length is 14 residues. In germline, CDR1 is DFQATT, CDR2 SNEGSKA (reference sequence). CDR3 DNA: TGCAGTGCTTTAGAGTTGCGGGGTCGTCACGAGCAGTACTTC. Translated: CSALELRGRHEQYF.

This clonotype was seen a few times. The chain is built from TRBV6-5 and TRBJ1-2; D perhaps matches TRBD1 (6 bases). The CDR3 covers 16 residues. CDR1 MNHEY and CDR2 SVGAGI come from the germline V gene. V was pared by 4 bases and J by 1 base, with 16 bases between. The CDR3 region has the DNA TGTGCCAGCAGTTCACAGGGACAAGACTTTAACTATGGCTACACCTTC. Translating gives CASSSQGQDFNYGYTF.

This clonotype has a count of ten or more. The chain uses TRBV18 and TRBJ1-6, with TRBD1 matching over 8 bases. Germline values: CDR1 KGHSH, CDR2 LQKENI. The length of the CDR3 is 17 residues. Trimming at V came to 6 bases and at J to 7 bases, leaving 14 bases not matched to a gene. The CDR3 is CASSQDRARLRNSPLHF. For the CDR3, the DNA is TGTGCCAGCTCCCAGGACAGGGCCCGCCTCAGGAATTCACCCCTCCACTTT.

Worth noting for this clonotype: This may stem from a read error, because a much larger clone lies one nucleotide away. The V call is TRBV6-6, the J call TRBJ1-2, with D possibly being TRBD1 (6 bases). The CDR3 has 14 residues. Trimming took 5 bases from V and 6 from J, leaving 16 bases between them. Germline lookup yields CDR1 MNHNY and CDR2 SVGAGI (reference sequence). The CDR3 reads CASSETGLRDGYTF. CDR3 coding DNA: TGTGCCAGCAGTGAGACAGGCCTTCGTGATGGCTACACCTTC.

The table lists this clonotype with many counts. The gene calls are TRBV6-2 or TRBV6-3 and TRBJ2-1, with 9 bases aligning to TRBD1. This CDR3 contains 16 residues. The V segment lost 6 bases and the J segment 7 bases; nucleotides outside the gene matches: 13. CDR1 is MNHEY, CDR2 SVGEGT, per germline. The CDR3 loop reads CASRHRDRVVGNEQFF. The CDR3 DNA follows: TGTGCCAGCAGACACCGGGACAGGGTTGTCGGGAATGAGCAGTTCTTC.

With regard to this clonotype: With a much larger clone just one base away, this may be a read error. The chain couples TRBV6-2 or TRBV6-3 to TRBJ2-1; no reliable D call. The V gene's germline CDR1 is MNHEY and CDR2 SVGEGT. This CDR3 spans 15 amino acids. V was pared by 8 bases and J by 2 bases, with 16 bases between. DNA of the CDR3: TGTGCCAGCCGAACTACTGGAAGCCCCTACAATGAGCAGTTCTTC. Translated: CASRTTGSPYNEQFF.

There are many counts of this clonotype. The chain joins TRBV20-1 to TRBJ1-6; 8 nucleotides align to TRBD1. From germline, CDR1 is DFQATT and CDR2 SNEGSKA (reference sequence). The CDR3 is made up of 14 amino acids. J gave up 5 bases and V 5 bases, and 5 bases lay outside the gene matches. CDR3 sequence reads: CSAETGDNNSPLHF. CDR3 in DNA: TGCAGTGCTGAGACAGGGGATAATAATTCACCCCTCCACTTT.

This clonotype was observed a handful of times. The chain is built from TRBV3-1 and TRBJ2-5, with 9 bases aligning to TRBD2. Germline V CDR1 and CDR2: LGHDT, YNNKEL (reference sequence). This CDR3 is built from 16 residues. V dropped 2 bases and J dropped 0; count of bases not matched to a gene: 4. The CDR3: CASSQWAGGNQETQYF. For the CDR3, the DNA is TGTGCCAGCAGCCAATGGGCGGGGGGGAACCAAGAGACCCAGTACTTC.

In nucleotides, the CDR3 is TGTGCCAGCAGTTTCTCCCCCCTGGCTGAAGCTTTCTTT. Amino acids: CASSFSPLAEAFF. The V gene is TRBV12-3 or TRBV12-4, the J gene TRBJ1-1; D gene uncertain. V was cut by 3 bases and J by 6 bases, with 11 bases left in between. This CDR3 contains 13 residues.

To note about this clonotype: It may be a read error: a sequence one base away is much more abundant. The V call is TRBV20-1, the J call TRBJ2-5; perhaps D is TRBD1 or TRBD2 (6 bases each). The CDR3 is 12 residues long. Germline V gives CDR1 DFQATT, CDR2 SNEGSKA (reference sequence). The V end was cut by 6 bases, the J end by 11 bases, with 19 bases between. CDR3 region: CSAEGGRGEQYF. DNA of the CDR3: TGCAGTGCAGAAGGGGGGCGAGGAGAGCAGTACTTC.

This clonotype was counted many times. CDR3 protein: CASSPTNQETQYF. The CDR3 DNA sequence: TGTGCCAGCTCACCAACAAACCAAGAGACCCAGTACTTC. The chain is built from TRBV18 and TRBJ2-5; D is ambiguous. V lost 2 bases and J 0 bases, leaving 4 bases between the germline ends. Germline V gene data show CDR1 as KGHSH and CDR2 as LQKENI. The CDR3 is made up of 13 amino acids.

This clonotype was recorded many times. The chain links TRBV11-2 to TRBJ2-6, with TRBD1 identical over 8 bases. CDR1 and CDR2 (germline): SGHAT, FQNNGV. The CDR3 extends over 17 amino acids. J gave up 0 bases and V 2 bases, and 3 bases lay outside the gene matches. This CDR3 is CASSLTGGPSGANVLTF. The CDR3 DNA follows: TGTGCCAGCAGCTTAACAGGGGGTCCCTCTGGGGCCAACGTCCTGACTTTC.

V is TRBV6-5 and J is TRBJ1-1; D ambiguous. V was shortened by 6 bases and J by 1 base, with 9 bases between the two germline ends. CDR3 length equals 13 residues. CDR1 is MNHEY, CDR2 SVGAGI, per germline. DNA for the CDR3: TGTGCCAGCAGGTTCTCGGGGAACACTGAAGCTTTCTTT. Translating it yields CASRFSGNTEAFF.

V usage is TRBV10-3 and J usage is TRBJ1-5, with D unclear. This CDR3 is 13 amino acids long. The ends were cut back, 4 bases at V and 2 bases at J, with 6 bases in the middle. Looked up from germline, CDR1 is ENHRY and CDR2 is SYGVKD. The CDR3 is CAISGLGNQPQHF. The CDR3 DNA follows: TGTGCCATCAGTGGGTTGGGCAATCAGCCCCAGCATTTT.

This clonotype was detected many times. The rearrangement uses TRBV27 and TRBJ1-6; maybe TRBD1 (5 bases). The CDR3 loop spans 18 amino acids. The germline V gene has CDR1 MNHEY and CDR2 SMNVEV (reference sequence). Trimming cost V 6 bases and J 3 bases, with 21 bases left between them. The CDR3 protein is CASSPETVRTSYNSPLHF. The CDR3 nucleotides are TGTGCCAGCAGCCCCGAGACCGTGCGGACAAGCTATAATTCACCCCTCCACTTT.

The chain carries TRBV7-2 and TRBJ1-1; D gene uncertain. V was pared by 4 bases and J by 4 bases, with 13 bases between. CDR1 is SGHTA, CDR2 FQGNSA, per germline. The CDR3 spans 14 residues. CDR3 loop: CASSSGLTATEAFF. CDR3 sequence (DNA): TGTGCCAGCAGCTCTGGACTCACCGCCACTGAAGCTTTCTTT.

This clonotype was seen at least ten times. V usage is TRBV20-1 and J usage is TRBJ1-1; TRBD1 is a possible D gene (5 bases). The germline V gene encodes CDR1 DFQATT and CDR2 SNEGSKA (reference sequence). V lost 6 bases and J lost 0, with 11 bases in between. The CDR3 spans 13 residues. The CDR3 nucleotides read TGCAGTGCCGATAGGGGCATGAACACTGAAGCTTTCTTT. It specifies CSADRGMNTEAFF.